These 22 T cell receptor beta chains share one sample of origin, sequenced in a study of control samples from healthy donors and cancer patients. The table came from immunoSEQ multiplex PCR; TCRdb's copy has only in-frame clones and leaves some out. This sample has 150,000 or so clones, with about 94% found just once. Sequenced input: blood. These receptors were collected from a man aged 35 to 55 in good health.

The gene calls are TRBV5-1 and TRBJ1-2; no clear D gene. V was cut by 4 bases and J by 6 bases, with 16 bases left in between. Germline V lookup: CDR1 SGHRS, CDR2 YFSETQ. The CDR3 contains 14 residues. The CDR3 loop is CASSPTHGQDGYTF. CDR3 in DNA: TGCGCCAGCAGCCCAACCCACGGGCAGGATGGCTACACCTTC.

The rearrangement uses TRBV28 and TRBJ1-3; D uncertain. This CDR3 has 16 amino acids. The germline V gene encodes CDR1 MDHEN and CDR2 SYDVKM. Trimming cost V 11 bases and J 0 bases, with 20 bases left between them. CDR3 sequence: CASYETRRVSGNTIYF. The DNA of the CDR3 is TGTGCCTCTTACGAAACCCGACGGGTCTCTGGAAACACCATATATTTT.

The rearrangement joins TRBV7-9 to TRBJ2-3; 7 bases align to TRBD1. The germline CDR1 and CDR2 sequences are SEHNR and FQNEAQ (reference sequence). This CDR3 region has 17 residues. Losses at the gene ends were 5 bases for V and 0 bases for J; bases not matched to a gene: 11. Written as DNA, the CDR3 is TGTGCCAGCAGCCCTCGGGTGGCAGGGGGAAGCACAGATACGCAGTATTTT. Translation gives CASSPRVAGGSTDTQYF.

The CDR3 sequence: CASSLKIRGQDYNSPLHF. The CDR3 DNA follows: TGTGCCAGCAGCTTAAAAATACGAGGGCAGGATTATAATTCACCCCTCCACTTT. The gene calls are TRBV11-2 and TRBJ1-6, with D hard to call. With 2 bases removed from V and 4 bases from J, the gap between germline ends came to 18 bases. The CDR3 contains 18 residues. The germline V gene encodes CDR1 SGHAT and CDR2 FQNNGV.

The chain recombines TRBV19 with TRBJ1-5; TRBD1 is a possible D gene (5 bases). V shed 10 bases and J shed 0 bases, with 16 bases lying between them. This CDR3 region has 15 residues. The germline gives CDR1 LNHDA, CDR2 SQIVND (reference sequence). CDR3 region: CATQHQGNSNQPQHF. CDR3 nucleotide sequence: TGTGCCACCCAACACCAGGGAAATAGCAATCAGCCCCAGCATTTT.

The chain uses TRBV5-6 and TRBJ2-2; D is unclear. Trimming cost V 3 bases and J 13 bases, with 16 bases left between them. The germline V gene has CDR1 SGHDT and CDR2 YYEEEE. This CDR3 has 13 amino acids. For the CDR3, the DNA is TGTGCCAGCAGCTCGACTTTAGACACCTGGCTGTTTTTT. This encodes CASSSTLDTWLFF.

The chain carries TRBV27 and TRBJ2-6; D may be TRBD1 (6 bases). The CDR3 extends over 18 amino acids. Trimming stripped 5 bases from V and 3 bases from J, with 20 bases between. Germline assignment: CDR1 MNHEY and CDR2 SMNVEV (reference sequence). Written as DNA, the CDR3 is TGTGCCAGCAGTAACAACCTACAGGGTACGAGTGGGGCCAACGTCCTGACTTTC. Its translation is CASSNNLQGTSGANVLTF.

This rearrangement joins TRBV27 to TRBJ1-1; D is possibly TRBD1 (6 bases). V lost 6 bases to trimming and J lost 0 bases, with 17 bases between them. CDR1 is MNHEY and CDR2 is SMNVEV in the germline V gene (reference sequence). The CDR3 has 16 amino acids. The CDR3 DNA sequence: TGTGCCAGCAGCCGAATCTACAGGGAGGTGAACACTGAAGCTTTCTTT. Its translation: CASSRIYREVNTEAFF.

In its sample, this clone was seen once. The V call is TRBV6-5, the J call TRBJ1-5, with a possible D match to TRBD1 (5 bases). V shed 6 bases and J shed 4 bases, with 10 bases lying between them. This CDR3 has 13 residues. Germline loops: CDR1 MNHEY, CDR2 SVGAGI. The CDR3 region is CASRSTANQPQHF. The CDR3 coding sequence is TGTGCCAGCAGGTCGACAGCTAATCAGCCCCAGCATTTT.

This clone has just one count. Germline and junction disagree at one end, which may indicate a read error. This chain uses TRBV5-1 with TRBJ2-1, with a possible D match to TRBD2 (6 bases). The CDR3 loop spans 16 amino acids. Germline assignment: CDR1 SGHRS and CDR2 YFSETQ. Here the CDR3 reads CASSLQRLDSHNEQFF. CDR3 nucleotide sequence: TGCGCCAGCAGCTTACAAAGACTAGACTCCCACAATGAGCAGTTCTTC.

This sequence joins TRBV5-1 and TRBJ2-3, with 10 bases matching TRBD2. This CDR3 has 18 amino acids. After removal of 0 bases from V and 6 bases from J, the junction contained 13 bases not matched to a gene. Germline V CDR1 and CDR2: SGHRS, YFSETQ. The CDR3 loop reads CASSLAAGVAGGYDTQYF. The CDR3 DNA is TGCGCCAGCAGCTTGGCCGCCGGGGTAGCGGGGGGCTACGATACGCAGTATTTT.

The chain carries TRBV28 and TRBJ1-1; TRBD1 agrees at 10 bases. The CDR3 covers 15 residues. The germline V gene has CDR1 MDHEN and CDR2 SYDVKM. J gave up 11 bases and V 4 bases, and 13 bases lay outside the gene matches. The CDR3, as DNA: TGTGCCAGCAGTTCCCAGACAGGGGGCGCATTGACTGCTTTCTTT. This translates into CASSSQTGGALTAFF.

This chain joins TRBV5-6 and TRBJ2-1, with D unclear. Germline V gives CDR1 SGHDT, CDR2 YYEEEE. There are 15 residues in the CDR3. Trimming removed 2 bases at V and 0 bases at J, with 9 bases between. In nucleotides, the CDR3 is TGTGCCAGCAGCTTCCGCCGATCCTCCTACAATGAGCAGTTCTTC. Translating gives CASSFRRSSYNEQFF.

The chain has TRBV7-2 and TRBJ2-3; D gene ambiguous. The CDR3 loop spans 14 amino acids. Germline CDR1 and CDR2: SGHTA and FQGNSA. V lost 1 base and J lost 4, with 9 bases in between. The CDR3 sequence is CASSLGSLPDTQYF. The CDR3 DNA sequence: TGTGCCAGCAGCTTAGGATCCCTACCAGATACGCAGTATTTT.

V gene TRBV20-1 combines with J gene TRBJ2-3; D unclear. CDR1 and CDR2 from the germline V gene are DFQATT and SNEGSKA (reference sequence). The CDR3 runs to 11 residues. The V gene lost 2 bases and the J gene lost 4 bases, with 4 bases spanning the gap. CDR3 sequence (DNA): TGCAGTGCTAGAAAGTCAGATACGCAGTATTTT. Its protein is CSARKSDTQYF.

The J gene is TRBJ2-3, the V gene TRBV5-4; 10 bases fit TRBD2. Germline V gives CDR1 SGHNT, CDR2 YYREEE (reference sequence). The CDR3 covers 15 residues. The J segment lost 4 bases and the V segment lost 1 base, leaving 3 bases of the junction unmatched. The CDR3 reads CASSLQRGGADTQYF. CDR3 sequence (DNA): TGTGCCAGCAGCTTGCAGCGGGGGGGGGCAGATACGCAGTATTTT.

The chain carries TRBV14 and TRBJ2-7; perhaps TRBD2 as D (5 bases). Trimming removed 0 bases from V and 3 bases from J, with 9 bases in between. Germline loops: CDR1 SGHDN, CDR2 FVKESK. The CDR3 runs to 14 residues. This chain's CDR3 is CASSQDHRGYEQYF. The DNA of the CDR3 is TGTGCCAGCAGCCAAGATCATCGGGGCTACGAGCAGTACTTC. Supplemented by reference TRBV14 and TRBJ2-7, the full variable domain reads EAGVTQFPSHSVIEKGQTVTLRCDPISGHDNLYWYRRVMGKEIKFLLHFVKESKQDESGMPNNRFLAERTGGTYSTLKVQPAELEDSGVYFCASSQDHRGYEQYFGPGTRLTVT.

This chain uses TRBV6-5 with TRBJ2-5; TRBD2 might be the D (6 bases). The CDR3 extends over 13 amino acids. From germline, CDR1 is MNHEY and CDR2 SVGAGI. V lost 6 bases, J lost 4 bases, and 12 bases lay in between. CDR3 nucleotide sequence: TGTGCCAGCAGCCGGGAGTTCCGAGAGACCCAGTACTTC. Translation gives CASSREFRETQYF.

The chain combines TRBV6-5 with TRBJ1-1; 7 bases line up with TRBD1. The V segment lost 7 bases and the J segment 5 bases; nucleotides outside the gene matches: 7. The CDR3 length is 13 residues. Germline V gives CDR1 MNHEY, CDR2 SVGAGI. For the CDR3, the DNA is TGTGCCAGCAACAGGGGCAGGGGGACTGAAGCTTTCTTT. Its protein product is CASNRGRGTEAFF.

The rearrangement uses TRBV4-2 and TRBJ2-7; 7 nucleotides agree with TRBD1. Trimming took 3 bases from V and 5 from J; bases not matched to a gene: 13. This CDR3 spans 16 amino acids. The germline V gene encodes CDR1 LGHNA and CDR2 YNFKEQ. The CDR3 spells CASSHYGTAKNHEQYF. The DNA of the CDR3 is TGTGCCAGCAGCCATTACGGGACAGCCAAGAACCACGAGCAGTACTTC.

The table lists this clone with a few counts. The genes are TRBV7-9 and TRBJ2-3; 7 bases align to TRBD1. V was clipped by 5 bases and J by 1 base; unmatched bases: 9. CDR1 SEHNR and CDR2 FQNEAQ come from the germline V gene (reference sequence). The CDR3 has 16 amino acids. CDR3: CASSGRQGLGTDTQYF. CDR3 bases: TGTGCCAGCAGCGGTCGACAGGGCTTAGGCACAGATACGCAGTATTTT.

The rearrangement uses TRBV5-1 and TRBJ2-2; no definite D call. Germline V gene data show CDR1 as SGHRS and CDR2 as YFSETQ. The ends were cut back, 5 bases at V and 4 bases at J, with 15 bases in the middle. CDR3 length equals 15 residues. CDR3 residues: CASRPTPEFTGELFF. The CDR3 nucleotides are TGCGCCAGCAGACCAACTCCAGAGTTCACCGGGGAGCTGTTTTTT.